The 32 T cell receptor beta chains below come from one sample, sequenced in a study of breast tumors, draining lymph nodes, adjacent tissues. TCRdb called the multiplex PCR reads again in MiXCR, with one record for every CDR3 protein. The sample shows about 17,000 distinct CDR3 sequences, approximately 57% of them seen only once. The sequencing sample was made of tumor-adjacent breast tissue. Receptor source: a female donor with breast cancer. Some clones in this sample may be carry-over from other donors' samples.

V is TRBV2 and J is TRBJ1-3, with D perhaps matching TRBD1 (6 bases). V was shortened by 5 bases and J by 2 bases, with 19 bases between the two germline ends. Germline V gene lookup returns CDR1 SNHLY and CDR2 FYNNEI. The CDR3 is 17 residues long. CDR3 sequence reads: CASSYNRARDTGNTIYF. The CDR3 DNA is TGTGCCAGCAGTTACAATCGGGCCAGGGACACTGGAAACACCATATATTTT.

This clonotype counts as large. The chain recombines TRBV7-8 with TRBJ2-7; TRBD2 is a possible D gene (6 bases). Germline CDR1 reads SGHVS; CDR2 reads FQNEAQ. V gave up 5 bases and J gave up 3 bases, with 17 bases separating them. This CDR3 has 15 residues. In nucleotides, the CDR3 is TGTGCCAGCAGCCCCCCGGCCGCGGGAAGCTACGAGCAGTACTTC. This gives the protein CASSPPAAGSYEQYF.

A note on this clonotype: The junction differs from germline at one of its ends, possibly a read error. The chain combines TRBV25-1 with TRBJ1-3; D remains ambiguous. This CDR3 comprises 13 residues. Germline lookup yields CDR1 MGHDK and CDR2 SYGVNS. DNA for the CDR3: TGTGCCAGCAGTTCCGCCTCTGGAAGCACCATATATTTT. It is translated as CASSSASGSTIYF. Filled out from reference TRBV25-1 and TRBJ1-3, the complete variable domain reads EADIYQTPRYLVIGTGKKITLECSQTMGHDKMYWYQQDPGMELHLIHYSYGVNSTEKGDLSSESTVSRIRTEHFPLTLESARPSHTSQYLCASSSASGSTIYFGEGSWLTVV.

This chain connects TRBV13 to TRBJ2-7, with D possibly matching TRBD1 (5 bases). V dropped 5 bases and J dropped 3 bases, with 14 bases sitting between them. The CDR3 covers 14 residues. Per the germline V gene, CDR1 is PRHDT and CDR2 is FYEKMQ (reference sequence). This CDR3 is CASSPIDRLYEQYF. As DNA, the CDR3 is TGTGCCAGCAGCCCTATCGACAGACTCTACGAGCAGTACTTC. Full variable domain (missing parts from reference TRBV13 and TRBJ2-7): AAGVIQSPRHLIKEKRETATLKCYPIPRHDTVYWYQQGPGQDPQFLISFYEKMQSDKGSIPDRFSAQQFSDYHSELNMSSLELGDSALYFCASSPIDRLYEQYFGPGTRLTVT.

This clonotype ranks as medium-sized. The genes are TRBV6-5 and TRBJ2-1; D call uncertain. Trimming took 0 bases from V and 5 from J, leaving 8 bases between them. Germline CDR1 reads MNHEY; CDR2 reads SVGAGI. The CDR3 consists of 14 residues. The CDR3, as DNA: TGTGCCAGCAGTTACTCTCGCGGTAACAATGAGCAGTTCTTC. This translates into CASSYSRGNNEQFF.

This clonotype is medium-sized by share. The CDR3: CAWSPGYYGYTF. The CDR3 DNA is TGTGCCTGGAGCCCAGGGTATTATGGCTACACCTTC. V is TRBV30 and J is TRBJ1-2, with D possibly being TRBD1 (5 bases). Trimming left V 3 bases short and J 5 bases short, with 10 bases between. The CDR3 sequence is 12 residues long. CDR1 and CDR2 (germline): GTSNPN, SVGIG (reference sequence).

In its sample, this clonotype ranks as medium-sized (0.01 to 0.1%). The chain has TRBV15 and TRBJ2-7; 9 nucleotides agree with TRBD1. The junction had 5 bases not matched to a gene; V was cut back by 0 bases and J by 2 bases. Germline CDR1 is LNHNV and CDR2 is YYDKDF (reference sequence). The CDR3 contains 16 residues. The DNA of the CDR3 is TGTGCCACCAGCAGAGATCGACAGGGGGGCCCCTACGAGCAGTACGTC. It encodes CATSRDRQGGPYEQYV.

This clonotype was observed many times. The chain couples TRBV30 to TRBJ2-5, with D possibly matching TRBD1 (6 bases). The CDR3 runs to 15 residues. The V end was cut by 1 base, the J end by 1 base, with 13 bases between. In germline, CDR1 is GTSNPN, CDR2 SVGIG (reference sequence). The CDR3 spells CAWSATQGGQETQYF. The CDR3 bases are TGTGCCTGGAGTGCGACACAAGGGGGCCAAGAGACCCAGTACTTC.

This clonotype is classed as large. The chain joins TRBV5-1 to TRBJ2-7; D might be TRBD2 (6 bases). The V end was cut by 1 base, the J end by 3 bases, with 17 bases between. The CDR3 is 16 amino acids. In germline, CDR1 is SGHRS, CDR2 YFSETQ. The CDR3 coding sequence is TGCGCCAGCAGCTTGTACGGGGGTCGACAGAACTACGAGCAGTACTTC. As protein: CASSLYGGRQNYEQYF.

This clonotype occurred many times. The CDR3 region is CASKTGRLAGLVEQFF. The CDR3 DNA is TGTGCCAGCAAGACGGGAAGACTAGCGGGGTTGGTTGAGCAGTTCTTC. V and J are TRBV12-3 or TRBV12-4 and TRBJ2-1, with 11 bases aligning to TRBD2. V gave up 7 bases and J gave up 9 bases; unmatched junction bases: 14. The CDR3 runs to 16 residues.

To note about this clonotype: At one of its ends the junction is not consistent with the germline gene, which may arise from a read error. V is TRBV29-1 and J is TRBJ1-4; perhaps TRBD1 as D (5 bases). This CDR3 spans 14 amino acids. Germline V lookup: CDR1 SQVTM, CDR2 ANQGSEA. CDR3 DNA sequence: TGCAGCGTTGGGACTGGGGGTACTAATGAAAAACTGTGTTTT. It translates to CSVGTGGTNEKLCF.

This clonotype has only one observation. J is TRBJ2-3 and V is TRBV6-5; 7 bases match TRBD2. This CDR3 region has 16 residues. Trimming removed 6 bases from V and 14 bases from J; junction bases left unmatched: 23. Per germline, CDR1 MNHEY and CDR2 SVGAGI. CDR3 DNA: TGTGCCAGCAGGCGGCAGGGCGGGGGTAGCACAGATGCGCGGTATTTT. Its translation: CASRRQGGGSTDARYF.

This clonotype has a count of ten or more. Given a much more abundant clone one base away, this may be a read error. This chain joins TRBV20-1 and TRBJ1-6; D call uncertain. Trimming shortened V by 1 base and J by 18 bases, and 16 bases separated the two germline ends. This CDR3 has 12 amino acids. The V gene's germline CDR1 is DFQATT and CDR2 SNEGSKA (reference sequence). CDR3 residues: CSARVDAQTPHF. The CDR3, as DNA: TGCAGTGCTAGAGTAGACGCTCAAACCCCCCACTTT.

The genes are TRBV4-2 and TRBJ2-7; 13 nucleotides agree with TRBD2. CDR1 and CDR2 (germline): LGHNA, YNFKEQ. CDR3 length equals 18 residues. The ends lost 4 bases at V and 4 bases at J; junction bases unmatched: 13. CDR3: CASSRELAGGNGAYEQYV. The CDR3, as DNA: TGTGCCAGCAGCCGGGAACTAGCGGGGGGGAATGGCGCATACGAGCAGTACGTC.

This clonotype came up many times. This may be a read error, as it is one base from a much larger clone. The chain links TRBV20-1 to TRBJ1-2; D unclear. CDR1 is DFQATT, CDR2 SNEGSKA, per germline (reference sequence). This CDR3 has 13 residues. Here the CDR3 reads CSAQFGVNYAYTF. Here the CDR3 DNA reads TGCAGTGCCCAATTCGGGGTAAACTATGCCTACACCTTC.

The genes are TRBV7-8 and TRBJ1-3, with 9 bases matching TRBD1. This CDR3 is 18 amino acids long. V lost 0 bases to trimming and J lost 4 bases; unmatched junction nucleotides: 10. Germline lookup yields CDR1 SGHVS and CDR2 FQNEAQ. CDR3 amino acids: CASSLAFPQGAQGNTIYF. The CDR3 DNA reads as TGTGCCAGCAGCTTAGCGTTCCCACAGGGGGCTCAAGGAAACACCATATATTTT.

This clonotype was observed a single time. The V call is TRBV6-4, the J call TRBJ1-2; 7 bases are a match to TRBD1. V lost 5 bases and J lost 6; bases outside the gene matches: 12. The CDR3 runs to 15 residues. The germline V gene encodes CDR1 MRHNA and CDR2 SNTAGT. The CDR3: CASSLSWQGVDGYTF. CDR3 in DNA: TGTGCCAGCAGTCTCTCTTGGCAGGGGGTAGATGGCTACACCTTC.

DNA for the CDR3: TGTGCCAGCAGCTTAGAGGCGGTCCGGCGTAACTATGGCTACACCTTC. Translated: CASSLEAVRRNYGYTF. The chain has TRBV7-8 and TRBJ1-2; D call uncertain. V dropped 1 base and J dropped 1 base, with 13 bases sitting between them. The CDR3 contains 16 residues. Germline assignment: CDR1 SGHVS and CDR2 FQNEAQ.

The CDR3 loop is CASRKEGQGYPDTQYF. The CDR3 region has the DNA TGCGCCAGCAGGAAGGAGGGACAGGGGTACCCAGATACGCAGTATTTT. The V gene is TRBV4-1, the J gene TRBJ2-3; 10 bases are a match to TRBD1. Germline-derived CDR1 and CDR2 are MGHRA and YSYEKL. The CDR3 extends over 16 amino acids. With V trimmed by 6 bases and J by 4 bases, 10 bases remained unmatched.

The J gene is TRBJ2-7, the V gene TRBV7-3; TRBD1 matches at 9 bases. The CDR3 consists of 16 residues. V shed 5 bases, J shed 0 bases, and the junction held 8 bases outside the gene matches. Per the germline V gene, CDR1 is SGHTA and CDR2 is FQGTGA. CDR3 nucleotides: TGTGCCAGCAGCCGGGACAGGGATGGGAGCTCCTACGAGCAGTACGTC. It specifies CASSRDRDGSSYEQYV.

The rearrangement links TRBV9 to TRBJ1-6; D not resolved. Trimming left V 4 bases short and J 4 bases short, with 9 bases between. In germline, CDR1 is SGDLS, CDR2 YYNGEE. This CDR3 contains 14 residues. CDR3 DNA: TGTGCCAGCAGCTCCGTAGGATATAATTCACCCCTCCACTTT. Amino acid sequence: CASSSVGYNSPLHF.

This clonotype was seen many times. This chain connects TRBV7-9 to TRBJ1-1; TRBD1 agrees at 9 bases. Germline assignment: CDR1 SEHNR and CDR2 FQNEAQ (reference sequence). The CDR3 has 13 amino acids. Losses at the gene ends were 6 bases for V and 5 bases for J; bases not matched to a gene: 4. Written as DNA, the CDR3 is TGTGCCAGCAGGGGACAGGGAGAGACTGAAGCTTTCTTT. It yields the protein CASRGQGETEAFF.

In this sample, this clonotype turned up once. V gene TRBV2 combines with J gene TRBJ1-5; 10 positions match TRBD1. The CDR3 sequence is 17 residues long. CDR1 and CDR2 (germline): SNHLY, FYNNEI. Trimming at V came to 6 bases and at J to 4 bases, leaving 12 bases not matched to a gene. CDR3 loop: CASRAGTGAGGNQPQHF. In nucleotides, the CDR3 is TGTGCCAGCAGGGCCGGGACAGGGGCGGGTGGTAATCAGCCCCAGCATTTT.

This sequence joins TRBV7-2 and TRBJ2-1; no reliable D call. The CDR3 length is 14 residues. V was trimmed by 1 base and J by 8 bases, leaving 12 bases between them. CDR1 and CDR2 (germline): SGHTA, FQGNSA. The CDR3 is CASSLGGLGYEQFF. The CDR3, as DNA: TGTGCCAGCAGCTTAGGAGGCCTCGGGTATGAGCAGTTCTTC.

This chain joins TRBV2 and TRBJ1-3, with D possibly TRBD1 on 6 matching bases. This CDR3 has 15 amino acids. V shed 6 bases and J shed 0 bases, with 12 bases lying between them. CDR1 and CDR2 from the germline V gene are SNHLY and FYNNEI. The CDR3 DNA sequence: TGTGCCAGCAGGGGGGGGCACTCCTCTGGAAACACCATATATTTT. Translating gives CASRGGHSSGNTIYF.

This clonotype was seen at least ten times. V usage is TRBV11-2 and J usage is TRBJ2-7; D is undetermined. Germline lookup yields CDR1 SGHAT and CDR2 FQNNGV. This CDR3 region has 15 residues. V lost 2 bases and J lost 2, with 13 bases in between. CDR3 coding DNA: TGTGCCAGCAGCTTATTTCCAACCCCACCCTACGAGCAGTACGTC. Its protein is CASSLFPTPPYEQYV.

The chain combines TRBV10-3 with TRBJ1-6, with TRBD1 matching 10 bases. After removal of 5 bases from V and 10 bases from J, the junction contained 5 bases not matched to a gene. The CDR3 loop spans 14 amino acids. CDR1 is ENHRY, CDR2 SYGVKD, per germline. In DNA, the CDR3 is TGTGCCATCAGTTCCGGGACAGGGGCATCACCCCTCCACTTT. It yields the protein CAISSGTGASPLHF.

The chain combines TRBV2 with TRBJ2-3; tentatively, D is TRBD1 or TRBD2 (5 bases each). The CDR3 loop spans 16 amino acids. Trimming stripped 5 bases from V and 0 bases from J, with 15 bases between. In germline, CDR1 is SNHLY, CDR2 FYNNEI. The chain's CDR3 is CASSFSTGLSTDTQYF. The CDR3, as DNA: TGTGCCAGCAGTTTCTCAACAGGACTTAGCACAGATACGCAGTATTTT.

The sample holds many counts of this clonotype. The V gene is TRBV9, the J gene TRBJ2-2, with D uncertain. This CDR3 comprises 14 residues. Germline assignment: CDR1 SGDLS and CDR2 YYNGEE. Trimming shortened V by 2 bases and J by 4 bases, and 9 bases separated the two germline ends. Here the CDR3 DNA reads TGTGCCAGCAGCGTCCAACTCTCCACCGGGGAGCTGTTTTTT. Translating gives CASSVQLSTGELFF.

This clonotype is labeled as medium-sized. V and J are TRBV15 and TRBJ2-1; TRBD2 might be the D (6 bases). The length of the CDR3 is 13 residues. Germline V gene data show CDR1 as LNHNV and CDR2 as YYDKDF (reference sequence). The V gene lost 5 bases and the J gene lost 5 bases, with 10 bases spanning the gap. CDR3 DNA sequence: TGTGCCACCAGCCGCGGGGCTAACAATGAGCAGTTCTTC. Protein product: CATSRGANNEQFF.

The chain couples TRBV7-2 to TRBJ2-1; no definite D call. Germline V gene lookup returns CDR1 SGHTA and CDR2 FQGNSA. V was clipped by 5 bases and J by 5 bases, with 7 bases between them. CDR3 length: 12 amino acids. CDR3 nucleotides: TGTGCCAGCAGCCGAACCCACAATGAGCAGTTCTTC. This encodes CASSRTHNEQFF.

This rearrangement joins TRBV7-9 to TRBJ2-3, with TRBD2 matching over 13 bases. Unmatched junction bases numbered 7, after V lost 0 bases and J lost 4 bases. There are 18 residues in the CDR3. Per germline, CDR1 SEHNR and CDR2 FQNEAQ (reference sequence). In DNA, the CDR3 is TGTGCCAGCAGCTTAGCGCGACTAGCGGGAGGAGGGGCAGATACGCAGTATTTT. Translated, it gives CASSLARLAGGGADTQYF. The full variable domain, its missing parts supplied by reference TRBV7-9 and TRBJ2-3, is DTGVSQNPRHKITKRGQNVTFRCDPISEHNRLYWYRQTLGQGPEFLTYFQNEAQLEKSRLLSDRFSAERPKGSFSTLEIQRTEQGDSAMYLCASSLARLAGGGADTQYFGPGTRLTVL.